One and the same sample provided the 29 T cell receptor beta chains below, sequenced in a study of response to subunit inactivated influenza vaccine. One entry per CDR3 protein results from TCRdb running MiXCR on the RT-PCR reads. Among about 520,000 distinct CDR3 sequences listed, approximately 7.2% were seen once. This specimen consisted of PBMCs from blood, obtained about 23 months after vaccination. These receptors all stem from a man between 50 and 75 years old who received an inactivated influenza vaccine.

This clonotype was counted only a few times. J is TRBJ2-7 and V is TRBV5-1; D uncertain. The CDR3 sequence is 15 residues long. Trimming removed 1 base from V and 3 bases from J, with 14 bases in between. CDR1 is SGHRS, CDR2 YFSETQ, per germline. This CDR3 is CASSLNAAYHYEQYF. The CDR3 DNA is TGCGCCAGCAGCTTGAATGCAGCCTACCACTACGAGCAGTACTTC.

This clonotype was detected only once. A read error may explain this, as a much larger clone is one base away. V and J are TRBV12-3 or TRBV12-4 and TRBJ1-2; 7 nucleotides line up with TRBD1. CDR3 length: 14 residues. The V segment lost 4 bases and the J segment 4 bases; nucleotides outside the gene matches: 6. This chain's CDR3 is CASSSTQGIYGYTF. CDR3 nucleotide sequence: TGTGCCAGCAGTTCCACACAGGGGATCTATGGCTACACCTTC.

This clonotype was recorded many times. The J gene is TRBJ1-1, the V gene TRBV12-3 or TRBV12-4; D is ambiguous. The germline V and J ends were trimmed by 5 bases and 7 bases, with 17 bases remaining between them. CDR3 length: 14 amino acids. DNA of the CDR3: TGTGCCAGCAGTCCATCCCCGAGGACGGGTGAAGCTTTCTTT. Its translation is CASSPSPRTGEAFF.

This clonotype was counted only a few times. The chain employs TRBV20-1 and TRBJ2-7; the D is unclear. Trimming took off 5 bases at V and 1 base at J, with 6 bases between the two ends. CDR1 is DFQATT, CDR2 SNEGSKA, per germline (reference sequence). The CDR3 is made up of 11 amino acids. CDR3 amino acids: CSAGESYEQYF. CDR3 nucleotides: TGCAGTGCTGGCGAATCCTACGAGCAGTACTTC.

This clonotype came up many times. This CDR3 is CSVATGTSYEQYF. The DNA of the CDR3 is TGCAGCGTTGCAACAGGTACCTCCTACGAGCAGTACTTC. V is TRBV29-1 and J is TRBJ2-7; weak D call: TRBD1 (5 bases). From germline, CDR1 is SQVTM and CDR2 ANQGSEA. The V end was cut by 4 bases, the J end by 0 bases, with 10 bases between. The CDR3 spans 13 residues.

In its sample, this clonotype was seen many times. The V gene is TRBV6-2 or TRBV6-3, the J gene TRBJ1-6; D not resolved. This CDR3 is 19 amino acids long. Per germline, CDR1 MNHEY and CDR2 SVGEGT. Trimming cost V 2 bases and J 7 bases, with 24 bases left between them. This CDR3 is CASSYAWAGRAFGNSPLHF. As DNA, the CDR3 is TGTGCCAGCAGTTACGCCTGGGCAGGTCGGGCTTTCGGAAATTCACCCCTCCACTTT.

The chain carries TRBV20-1 and TRBJ1-5; no firm D call. This CDR3 has 12 residues. Between the trimmed V and J ends, which lost 6 bases and 5 bases, there was a span of 11 bases. Germline V lookup: CDR1 DFQATT, CDR2 SNEGSKA (reference sequence). The CDR3 DNA sequence: TGCAGTGCGACTCTCCTGGATCAGCCCCAGCATTTT. This gives the protein CSATLLDQPQHF.

This clonotype has a handful of counts. The chain uses TRBV2 and TRBJ2-1, with D possibly TRBD1 on 6 matching bases. Germline V CDR1 and CDR2: SNHLY, FYNNEI. This CDR3 has 15 amino acids. V dropped 3 bases and J dropped 8 bases, with 17 bases sitting between them. CDR3 sequence (DNA): TGTGCCAGCAGTGATCGGAAGGGGACATTTTATGAGCAGTTCTTC. Translation: CASSDRKGTFYEQFF.

This clonotype was detected many times. The chain carries TRBV20-1 and TRBJ2-2; D is perhaps TRBD1 or TRBD2 (5 bases each). The CDR3 has 12 residues. The germline V and J ends were trimmed by 6 bases and 7 bases, with 12 bases remaining between them. Germline CDR1 is DFQATT and CDR2 is SNEGSKA (reference sequence). CDR3: CSARRGHGELFF. CDR3 nucleotides: TGCAGTGCGCGTCGGGGCCACGGGGAGCTGTTTTTT.

This clonotype was detected ten times or more. The chain carries TRBV24-1 and TRBJ2-3, with unresolved D. CDR1 is KGHDR and CDR2 is SFDVKD in the germline V gene. The CDR3 runs to 16 residues. Trimming cost V 4 bases and J 0 bases, with 13 bases left between them. The CDR3 loop reads CATSDRTYRSTDTQYF. Written as DNA, the CDR3 is TGTGCCACCAGTGACAGGACCTACCGTAGCACAGATACGCAGTATTTT.

This clonotype occurred a few times. The V gene is TRBV4-3, the J gene TRBJ2-7; 7 bases map to TRBD1. With V trimmed by 5 bases and J by 4 bases, 11 bases remained unmatched. CDR1 and CDR2 from the germline V gene are LGHNA and YSLEER. The CDR3 has 15 amino acids. CDR3 residues: CASSDRDSPIYEQYF. The CDR3 nucleotides read TGCGCCAGCAGCGACCGGGACAGCCCTATATACGAGCAGTACTTC.

This clonotype was recorded many times. This chain connects TRBV11-2 to TRBJ2-2; D not certain. The germline V and J ends were trimmed by 4 bases and 4 bases, with 7 bases remaining between them. The CDR3 has 13 amino acids. CDR1 SGHAT and CDR2 FQNNGV come from the germline V gene. The CDR3 DNA is TGTGCCAGCAGCTCTACGGTCACCGGGGAGCTGTTTTTT. This translates into CASSSTVTGELFF.

This clonotype was seen a few times. The V and J genes are TRBV12-3 or TRBV12-4 and TRBJ2-7; 10 bases are shared with TRBD2. V was clipped by 5 bases and J by 6 bases; unmatched bases: 7. This CDR3 region has 14 residues. The CDR3: CASSTSGGAREQYF. CDR3 DNA: TGTGCCAGCAGTACGAGCGGGGGGGCCCGCGAGCAGTACTTC.

This clonotype showed up just a few times. The genes are TRBV4-2 and TRBJ1-1; 7 bases match TRBD1. CDR1 and CDR2 (germline): LGHNA, YNFKEQ. The V segment lost 1 base and the J segment 3 bases; nucleotides outside the gene matches: 5. CDR3 length: 15 amino acids. The CDR3 is CASSQADRLYTEAFF. In DNA form, the CDR3 reads TGTGCCAGCAGCCAAGCGGACAGGCTTTACACTGAAGCTTTCTTT.

This clonotype was picked up a small number of times. The chain recombines TRBV5-1 with TRBJ2-3; D is possibly TRBD1 (6 bases). V lost 2 bases to trimming and J lost 5 bases, with 9 bases between them. The CDR3 runs to 13 residues. CDR1 SGHRS and CDR2 YFSETQ come from the germline V gene. CDR3 sequence reads: CASSLLTGDTQYF. CDR3 coding DNA: TGCGCCAGCAGCTTATTGACAGGAGATACGCAGTATTTT.

The chain is built from TRBV7-6 and TRBJ2-5; 7 bases align to TRBD2. Germline V gives CDR1 SGHVS, CDR2 FNYEAQ. This CDR3 has 14 residues. V lost 2 bases, J lost 6 bases, and 6 bases stayed unmatched. The CDR3 nucleotides are TGTGCCAGCAGCTTACCGACTAGCCCAAAGACCCAGTACTTC. Amino acids: CASSLPTSPKTQYF. Full variable domain (remainder filled in from reference TRBV7-6 and TRBJ2-5): GAGVSQSPRYKVTKRGQDVALRCDPISGHVSLYWYRQALGQGPEFLTYFNYEAQQDKSGLPNDRFSAERPEGSISTLTIQRTEQRDSAMYRCASSLPTSPKTQYFGPGTRLLVL.

The chain employs TRBV5-1 and TRBJ1-1; D may be TRBD1 (6 bases). From germline, CDR1 is SGHRS and CDR2 YFSETQ. The CDR3 runs 13 residues. Trimming pared 6 bases from V and 4 bases from J, leaving 13 bases between. The CDR3: CASTKGGGTEAFF. CDR3 DNA sequence: TGCGCCAGCACCAAGGGGGGCGGCACTGAAGCTTTCTTT.

This clonotype was detected a few times. This CDR3 reads CASSIRLAGGPIAEQFF. The CDR3 nucleotides read TGTGCCAGCAGCATAAGATTAGCGGGGGGGCCCATCGCGGAGCAGTTCTTC. This rearrangement joins TRBV5-5 to TRBJ2-1; TRBD2 aligns across 11 bases. The germline gives CDR1 SGHKS, CDR2 YYEKEE (reference sequence). Trimming took 4 bases from V and 10 from J; bases not matched to a gene: 16. The CDR3 extends over 17 amino acids.

This clonotype was found a few times. The rearrangement joins TRBV20-1 to TRBJ2-5; no reliable D call. The germline CDR1 and CDR2 sequences are DFQATT and SNEGSKA (reference sequence). V dropped 1 base and J dropped 1 base, with 13 bases sitting between them. This CDR3 is built from 15 residues. CDR3 DNA sequence: TGCAGTGCTAGAGGCTATCCTTCTTCCCAAGAGACCCAGTACTTC. It codes for CSARGYPSSQETQYF.

This clonotype appeared a few times. CDR3 nucleotide sequence: TGTGCCAGCAGCTCCGGACTAGGGCGGGCGTTGGAGACCCAGTACTTC. Translated: CASSSGLGRALETQYF. The chain carries TRBV7-9 and TRBJ2-5; 7 positions agree with TRBD2. With 4 bases clipped from V and 5 bases from J, the junction kept 13 bases outside the gene matches. This CDR3 contains 16 residues. Germline V gene data show CDR1 as SEHNR and CDR2 as FQNEAQ (reference sequence).

This clonotype has more than one count but fewer than ten. The chain's CDR3 is CSARAASGRDREQYF. CDR3 in DNA: TGCAGTGCTAGAGCTGCGAGCGGGAGGGATCGCGAGCAGTACTTC. The chain employs TRBV20-1 and TRBJ2-7; TRBD2 matches 10 bases. Per the germline V gene, CDR1 is DFQATT and CDR2 is SNEGSKA (reference sequence). This CDR3 spans 15 amino acids. Trimming cost V 1 base and J 6 bases; bases outside gene matches: 9.

As to this clonotype: A much larger clone sits a single nucleotide away, making a read error possible. The chain links TRBV29-1 to TRBJ2-7; maybe TRBD2 (6 bases). CDR3 length equals 13 residues. Trimming removed 5 bases at V and 0 bases at J, with 11 bases between. Germline V CDR1 and CDR2: SQVTM, ANQGSEA. CDR3 DNA sequence: TGCAGCGTTTGTCTCGGGAGCTCCTACGAGCAGTACTTC. It specifies CSVCLGSSYEQYF.

The rearrangement uses TRBV4-2 and TRBJ1-1, with D unclear. The germline V and J ends were trimmed by 4 bases and 1 base, with 13 bases remaining between them. CDR3 length: 15 residues. Per germline, CDR1 LGHNA and CDR2 YNFKEQ. The CDR3 spells CASSRSDGSNTEAFF. The CDR3 DNA sequence: TGTGCCAGCAGCCGCTCGGACGGTTCGAACACTGAAGCTTTCTTT.

This clonotype was seen a few times. The V and J genes are TRBV5-1 and TRBJ2-4; D call uncertain. Trimming left V 4 bases short and J 1 base short, with 15 bases between. The CDR3 is 16 residues long. Germline V gene sequence: CDR1 SGHRS, CDR2 YFSETQ. CDR3 sequence: CASSTWPHGAKNIQYF. The CDR3, as DNA: TGCGCCAGCAGCACGTGGCCACACGGGGCCAAAAACATTCAGTACTTC.

Many counts were recorded for this clonotype. The gene calls are TRBV20-1 and TRBJ2-1; maybe TRBD1 (5 bases). Germline assignment: CDR1 DFQATT and CDR2 SNEGSKA (reference sequence). The V end was cut by 1 base, the J end by 5 bases, with 15 bases between. The CDR3 spans 15 residues. CDR3: CSARAWTSANNEQFF. CDR3 coding DNA: TGCAGTGCTAGAGCCTGGACAAGCGCCAACAATGAGCAGTTCTTC.

This clonotype was counted between two and nine times. The chain carries TRBV14 and TRBJ2-1; no clear D. CDR3 length equals 14 residues. V lost 4 bases and J lost 5, with 12 bases in between. Per germline, CDR1 SGHDN and CDR2 FVKESK. The DNA for the CDR3 is TGTGCCAGCAGCCTTCAGGACGGCCACAATGAGCAGTTCTTC. Its protein product is CASSLQDGHNEQFF. Supplemented by reference TRBV14 and TRBJ2-1, the full variable domain reads EAGVTQFPSHSVIEKGQTVTLRCDPISGHDNLYWYRRVMGKEIKFLLHFVKESKQDESGMPNNRFLAERTGGTYSTLKVQPAELEDSGVYFCASSLQDGHNEQFFGPGTRLTVL.

V is TRBV29-1 and J is TRBJ2-7, with 9 positions matching TRBD1. Trimming removed 6 bases from V and 6 bases from J; junction bases left unmatched: 9. CDR1 and CDR2 (germline): SQVTM, ANQGSEA. The CDR3 has 13 residues. Written as DNA, the CDR3 is TGCAGCGTCAACACAGGGGGCGCGGCCGAGCAGTACTTC. It translates to CSVNTGGAAEQYF.

The rearrangement links TRBV20-1 to TRBJ2-5; 7 bases align to TRBD1. Per the germline V gene, CDR1 is DFQATT and CDR2 is SNEGSKA (reference sequence). This CDR3 has 15 amino acids. Germline trimming cut 1 base from V and 5 bases from J; bases unmatched to any gene: 10. CDR3 amino acids: CSARGGSGGFETQYF. CDR3 in DNA: TGCAGTGCTAGAGGCGGGTCAGGGGGTTTCGAGACCCAGTACTTC.

Many counts were recorded for this clonotype. J is TRBJ1-2 and V is TRBV7-2; 8 bases fit TRBD1. This CDR3 is 13 amino acids long. The trim removed 3 bases at V and 8 bases at J, leaving 5 bases unmatched. CDR1 SGHTA and CDR2 FQGNSA come from the germline V gene. CDR3 nucleotide sequence: TGTGCCAGCAGCTTGACAGGGGTTGAGGGCTACACCTTC. This codes for CASSLTGVEGYTF.